The next 23 T cell receptor beta chains were all read from a single sample in a study of blood T cell repertoires in COVID-19. Using immunoSEQ multiplex PCR, the repertoire was profiled, and TCRdb retains in-frame clones only, with some absent. The sample contains a few hundred thousand clones, roughly four fifths of which appear only once. Sequences were obtained from peripheral blood. These receptors came from a woman under 30 with acute or convalescent COVID-19.

The rearrangement uses TRBV7-3 and TRBJ2-2, with 13 nucleotides matching TRBD2. The CDR3 extends over 18 amino acids. Germline CDR1 reads SGHTA; CDR2 reads FQGTGA. V lost 5 bases, J lost 0 bases, and 6 bases stayed unmatched. In DNA, the CDR3 is TGTGCCAGCAGCGCACGACTAGCGGGAGGTTCGAACACCGGGGAGCTGTTTTTT. Translated: CASSARLAGGSNTGELFF.

This chain uses TRBV19 with TRBJ2-1; 9 bases map to TRBD2. The CDR3 extends over 18 amino acids. Germline V gives CDR1 LNHDA, CDR2 SQIVND (reference sequence). The J segment lost 2 bases and the V segment lost 0 bases, leaving 8 bases of the junction unmatched. The CDR3 nucleotides are TGTGCCAGTAGTATAGAGGTCAGCGCGGGAGGGCCCTACAATGAGCAGTTCTTC. Translating it yields CASSIEVSAGGPYNEQFF.

This chain uses TRBV5-4 with TRBJ1-2; 7 bases agree with TRBD1. V was pared by 0 bases and J by 12 bases, with 14 bases of the junction left unmatched. The V gene's germline CDR1 is SGHNT and CDR2 YYREEE (reference sequence). This CDR3 contains 15 residues. CDR3 loop: CASSLGQGGRVEDTF. The CDR3 coding sequence is TGTGCCAGCAGCTTGGGACAGGGAGGAAGGGTAGAGGACACCTTC.

This clone was counted a few times. This chain connects TRBV30 to TRBJ2-3; D is perhaps TRBD2 (6 bases). The CDR3 runs to 15 residues. Germline-derived CDR1 and CDR2 are GTSNPN and SVGIG (reference sequence). Trimming pared 0 bases from V and 0 bases from J, leaving 10 bases between. The CDR3 DNA reads TGTGCCTGGAGTGTTCTCGCGGGGAGCACAGATACGCAGTATTTT. Translation: CAWSVLAGSTDTQYF.

The chain links TRBV2 to TRBJ1-2, with a tentative D call TRBD1 (5 bases). CDR3 length: 15 residues. Trimming removed 2 bases from V and 5 bases from J, with 15 bases in between. Per germline, CDR1 SNHLY and CDR2 FYNNEI. In DNA, the CDR3 is TGTGCCAGCAGTGAAAGTGGGGCTCTTCGGTATGGCTACACCTTC. It is translated as CASSESGALRYGYTF.

The rearrangement joins TRBV5-1 to TRBJ1-1, with D possibly being TRBD1 (5 bases). The CDR3 spans 14 residues. Germline CDR1 and CDR2: SGHRS and YFSETQ. V was shortened by 4 bases and J by 1 base, with 11 bases between the two germline ends. The CDR3 protein is CASSVAQGNTEAFF. The CDR3, as DNA: TGCGCCAGCAGCGTAGCTCAGGGGAACACTGAAGCTTTCTTT.

The V and J genes are TRBV18 and TRBJ1-1; D is ambiguous. Trimming took off 4 bases at V and 2 bases at J, with 14 bases between the two ends. CDR1 is KGHSH and CDR2 is LQKENI in the germline V gene. The CDR3 is 15 amino acids. CDR3 nucleotides: TGTGCCAGCTCACTCCAACGAGGCACCAACACTGAAGCTTTCTTT. It is translated as CASSLQRGTNTEAFF.

This clone showed up just once. The chain has TRBV7-2 and TRBJ1-2; the match to TRBD1 covers 8 bases. Germline loops: CDR1 SGHTA, CDR2 FQGNSA. Germline trimming cut 4 bases from V and 4 bases from J; bases unmatched to any gene: 2. The CDR3 runs 13 residues. This CDR3 is CASSSDRGYGYTF. In nucleotides, the CDR3 is TGTGCCAGCAGCTCCGACAGGGGCTATGGCTACACCTTC.

The chain has TRBV7-8 and TRBJ2-2; D uncertain. V was cut by 2 bases and J by 3 bases, with 13 bases left in between. The CDR3 consists of 16 residues. Germline assignment: CDR1 SGHVS and CDR2 FQNEAQ. The CDR3 nucleotides read TGTGCCAGCAGCTTATCTCCGGTTTTGGACACCGGGGAGCTGTTTTTT. Amino acids: CASSLSPVLDTGELFF.

This chain joins TRBV5-5 and TRBJ2-2; 7 bases are a match to TRBD1. Germline V gives CDR1 SGHKS, CDR2 YYEKEE (reference sequence). The CDR3 contains 18 residues. V dropped 4 bases and J dropped 4; count of bases not matched to a gene: 16. CDR3 amino acids: CASSNTATVNRGTGELFF. In nucleotides, the CDR3 is TGTGCCAGCAGCAACACCGCAACTGTTAACAGGGGCACCGGGGAGCTGTTTTTT.

The chain has TRBV27 and TRBJ1-2, with D perhaps TRBD1 (5 bases). V gave up 4 bases and J gave up 6 bases, with 18 bases separating them. Looked up from germline, CDR1 is MNHEY and CDR2 is SMNVEV (reference sequence). There are 15 residues in the CDR3. The CDR3 loop reads CASSWGVLSTHGYTF. The CDR3 region has the DNA TGTGCCAGCAGTTGGGGGGTCCTTTCCACCCATGGCTACACCTTC.

CDR3 residues: CASSLSWGTHSYGYTF. The CDR3 DNA follows: TGTGCCAGCAGTTTAAGTTGGGGGACACACAGTTATGGCTACACCTTC. The rearrangement links TRBV27 to TRBJ1-2; maybe TRBD1 (6 bases). The ends were cut back, 2 bases at V and 5 bases at J, with 18 bases in the middle. This CDR3 has 16 residues. Germline values: CDR1 MNHEY, CDR2 SMNVEV (reference sequence).

The table lists this clone with a few counts. The chain links TRBV7-2 to TRBJ2-7, with 8 bases identical to TRBD2. The ends lost 7 bases at V and 0 bases at J; junction bases unmatched: 5. The CDR3 has 14 residues. CDR1 and CDR2 from the germline V gene are SGHTA and FQGNSA. The CDR3 DNA reads TGTGCCAGCACCCGGGGGGGTAACTCCTACGAGCAGTACTTC. Translated: CASTRGGNSYEQYF. Supplemented by reference TRBV7-2 and TRBJ2-7, the full variable domain reads GAGVSQSPSNKVTEKGKDVELRCDPISGHTALYWYRQSLGQGLEFLIYFQGNSAPDKSGLPSDRFSAERTGGSVSTLTIQRTQQEDSAVYLCASTRGGNSYEQYFGPGTRLTVT.

The chain recombines TRBV25-1 with TRBJ2-7; 9 bases agree with TRBD1. Germline assignment: CDR1 MGHDK and CDR2 SYGVNS. Trimming took 4 bases from V and 1 from J; bases not matched to a gene: 14. There are 18 residues in the CDR3. The CDR3 region has the DNA TGTGCCAGCAGTGGTCGCGCGGTTCGGGACAGGGCATCCTACGAGCAGTACTTC. Protein: CASSGRAVRDRASYEQYF.

V is TRBV2 and J is TRBJ2-1; 12 bases align to TRBD2. V trimming: 1 base; J trimming: 7 bases; junction bases outside the gene matches: 5. The germline CDR1 and CDR2 sequences are SNHLY and FYNNEI. The CDR3 extends over 16 amino acids. CDR3 region: CASSEELAGGRNEQFF. CDR3 bases: TGTGCCAGCAGTGAAGAGCTAGCGGGAGGGAGAAATGAGCAGTTCTTC.

The chain carries TRBV4-3 and TRBJ2-1; D might be TRBD2 (7 bases). The CDR3 sequence is 14 residues long. The V gene's germline CDR1 is LGHNA and CDR2 YSLEER. Trimming removed 0 bases from V and 10 bases from J, with 13 bases in between. This CDR3 is CASSQDREGHEQFF. In DNA, the CDR3 is TGCGCCAGCAGCCAAGACAGGGAGGGACACGAGCAGTTCTTC.

The chain couples TRBV4-3 to TRBJ2-1; TRBD2 agrees at 10 bases. The trim removed 0 bases at V and 7 bases at J, leaving 12 bases unmatched. The CDR3 loop spans 18 amino acids. Germline assignment: CDR1 LGHNA and CDR2 YSLEER. CDR3 protein: CASSQDSKTSGLRNEQFF. For the CDR3, the DNA is TGCGCCAGCAGCCAAGATAGCAAGACTAGCGGGTTAAGGAATGAGCAGTTCTTC.

The genes are TRBV10-3 and TRBJ2-7; a weak D match, TRBD2 (6 bases). Between the trimmed V and J ends, which lost 0 bases and 2 bases, there was a span of 11 bases. This CDR3 has 15 amino acids. Germline CDR1 is ENHRY and CDR2 is SYGVKD. DNA of the CDR3: TGTGCCATCAGTGAGTCTAAGGGGACTCCCTACGAGCAGTACTTC. Its protein is CAISESKGTPYEQYF.

The gene calls are TRBV2 and TRBJ2-7, with 8 bases identical to TRBD1. The CDR3 sequence is 13 residues long. Trimming took 4 bases from V and 6 from J; bases not matched to a gene: 5. The germline V gene encodes CDR1 SNHLY and CDR2 FYNNEI. The CDR3 DNA reads as TGTGCCAGCAGTGGTCAGGGGGCGGGCGAGCAGTACTTC. Amino acid sequence: CASSGQGAGEQYF.

The J gene is TRBJ1-2, the V gene TRBV28; possibly TRBD1 for D (6 bases). CDR1 is MDHEN and CDR2 is SYDVKM in the germline V gene. V was clipped by 2 bases and J by 7 bases, with 11 bases between them. The CDR3 covers 13 residues. As DNA, the CDR3 is TGTGCCAGCAGTTTACTGGGGGCACTTGGCTACACCTTC. This encodes CASSLLGALGYTF.

This clone has only a few counts. This chain links TRBV7-2 with TRBJ1-6; 7 positions match TRBD1. This CDR3 spans 13 amino acids. The ends lost 5 bases at V and 11 bases at J; junction bases unmatched: 6. In germline, CDR1 is SGHTA, CDR2 FQGNSA. CDR3 coding DNA: TGTGCCAGCAGCGGGGGACAGTGGACACCCCTCCACTTT. Translation gives CASSGGQWTPLHF.

The rearrangement uses TRBV7-2 and TRBJ1-5, with TRBD1 matching over 7 bases. J lost 2 bases, V lost 4 bases, and 5 bases had no gene match. The V gene's germline CDR1 is SGHTA and CDR2 FQGNSA. The CDR3 loop spans 15 amino acids. The CDR3 DNA sequence: TGTGCCAGCAGCTCCGAGGGGGCAGGCAATCAGCCCCAGCATTTT. It codes for CASSSEGAGNQPQHF.

The chain combines TRBV7-6 with TRBJ2-7, with D possibly matching TRBD1 (6 bases). V lost 5 bases, J lost 4 bases, and 15 bases lay in between. From germline, CDR1 is SGHVS and CDR2 FNYEAQ. The length of the CDR3 is 14 residues. CDR3 in amino acids: CASSLNRGGYEQYF. The DNA for the CDR3 is TGTGCCAGCAGCCTAAACAGAGGGGGTTACGAGCAGTACTTC.